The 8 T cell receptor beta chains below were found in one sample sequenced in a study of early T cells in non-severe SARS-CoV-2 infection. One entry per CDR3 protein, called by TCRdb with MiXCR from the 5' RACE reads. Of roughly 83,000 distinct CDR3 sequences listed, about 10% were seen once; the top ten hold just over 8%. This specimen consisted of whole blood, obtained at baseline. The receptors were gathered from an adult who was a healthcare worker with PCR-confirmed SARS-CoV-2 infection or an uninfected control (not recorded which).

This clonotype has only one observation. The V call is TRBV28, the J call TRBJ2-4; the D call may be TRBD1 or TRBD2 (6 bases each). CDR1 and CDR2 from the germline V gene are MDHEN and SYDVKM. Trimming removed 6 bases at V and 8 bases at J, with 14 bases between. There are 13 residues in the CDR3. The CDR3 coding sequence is TGTGCCAGCAGCACGGGGGCTTCGGACATTCAGTACTTC. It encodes CASSTGASDIQYF.

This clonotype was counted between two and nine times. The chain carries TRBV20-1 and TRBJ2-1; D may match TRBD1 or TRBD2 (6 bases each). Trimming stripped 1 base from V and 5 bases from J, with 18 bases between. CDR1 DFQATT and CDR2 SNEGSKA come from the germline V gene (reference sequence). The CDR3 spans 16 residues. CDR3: CSARGVLLGGHNEQFF. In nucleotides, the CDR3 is TGCAGTGCTAGAGGAGTTCTCCTAGGGGGGCACAATGAGCAGTTCTTC.

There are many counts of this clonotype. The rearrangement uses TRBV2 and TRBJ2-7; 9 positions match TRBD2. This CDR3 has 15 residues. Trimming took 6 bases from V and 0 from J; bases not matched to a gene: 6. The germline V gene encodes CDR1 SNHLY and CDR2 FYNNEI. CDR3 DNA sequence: TGTGCCAGCAGGCCGACTAGCGGAAGCTCCTACGAGCAGTACTTC. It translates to CASRPTSGSSYEQYF.

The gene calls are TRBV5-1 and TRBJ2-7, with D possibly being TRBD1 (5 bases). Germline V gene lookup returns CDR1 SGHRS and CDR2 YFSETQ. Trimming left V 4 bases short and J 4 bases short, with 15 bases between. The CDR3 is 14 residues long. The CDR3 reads CASSVQALSYEQYF. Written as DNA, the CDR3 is TGCGCCAGCAGCGTACAGGCCTTATCTTACGAGCAGTACTTC.

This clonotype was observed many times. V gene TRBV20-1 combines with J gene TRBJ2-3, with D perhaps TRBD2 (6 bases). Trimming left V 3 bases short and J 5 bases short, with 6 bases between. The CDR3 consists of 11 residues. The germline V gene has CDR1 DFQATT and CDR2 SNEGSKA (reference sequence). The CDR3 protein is CSASGRDTQYF. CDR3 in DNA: TGCAGTGCTAGCGGGAGAGATACGCAGTATTTT.

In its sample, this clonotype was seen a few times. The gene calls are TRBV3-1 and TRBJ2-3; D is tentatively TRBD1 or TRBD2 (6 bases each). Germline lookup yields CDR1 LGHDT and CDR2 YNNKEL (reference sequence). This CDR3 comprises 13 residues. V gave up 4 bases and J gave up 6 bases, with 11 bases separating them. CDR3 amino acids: CASSPEGGDTQYF. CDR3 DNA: TGTGCCAGCAGCCCTGAGGGGGGCGATACGCAGTATTTT.

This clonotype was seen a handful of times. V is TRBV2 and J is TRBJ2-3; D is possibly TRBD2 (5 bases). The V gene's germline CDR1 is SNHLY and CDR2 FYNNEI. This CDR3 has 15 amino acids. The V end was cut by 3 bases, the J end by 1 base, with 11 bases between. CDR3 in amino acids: CASSESGMGTDTQYF. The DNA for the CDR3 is TGTGCCAGCAGTGAGTCCGGGATGGGCACAGATACGCAGTATTTT. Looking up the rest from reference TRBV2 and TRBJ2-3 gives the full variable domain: EPEVTQTPSHQVTQMGQEVILRCVPISNHLYFYWYRQILGQKVEFLVSFYNNEISEKSEIFDDQFSVERPDGSNFTLKIRSTKLEDSAMYFCASSESGMGTDTQYFGPGTRLTVL.

Here the CDR3 reads CAISDQRDTEAFF. The CDR3 nucleotides read TGTGCCATCAGTGATCAGAGAGACACTGAAGCTTTCTTT. This chain joins TRBV10-3 and TRBJ1-1; unclear D gene. CDR3 length equals 13 residues. Trimming took 3 bases from V and 3 from J, leaving 8 bases between them. Per germline, CDR1 ENHRY and CDR2 SYGVKD.